What follows are 2 T cell receptor beta chains derived from one specimen sequenced in a study of response to subunit inactivated influenza vaccine. TCRdb itself ran the RT-PCR reads through MiXCR, one entry per CDR3 protein. This repertoire shows 500,000 to 550,000 distinct CDR3 sequences, approximately 24% found once; its top ten account for 2.5% to 3.5%. This sample was shared with a second study, whose subject was T cells expressing NK-cell markers. That paper adds: 5'RACE template switching built TCR beta cDNA with unique molecular identifiers.

The specimen was CD4+ T cells sorted from PBMCs, collected 12 days after vaccination. These receptors came from a man between 45 and 60 years old who received an inactivated influenza vaccine.

V usage is TRBV7-2 and J usage is TRBJ2-2, with 8 bases aligning to TRBD1. This CDR3 has 15 residues. Germline CDR1 SGHTA, CDR2 FQGNSA. V lost 7 bases to trimming and J lost 5 bases; unmatched junction nucleotides: 9. As DNA, the CDR3 is TGTGCCAGCACCAACGTCAGGGGGCGAACCGGGGAGCTGTTTTTT. Residues: CASTNVRGRTGELFF.

In its sample, this clonotype was seen a few times. V is TRBV20-1 and J is TRBJ2-5; possible D gene TRBD2, 5 bases. CDR3 length: 13 amino acids. From germline, CDR1 is DFQATT and CDR2 SNEGSKA (reference sequence). V was cut by 5 bases and J by 6 bases, with 16 bases left in between. The CDR3 DNA reads as TGCAGTGCTCCGAGGGCAGGAGTAAAGACCCAGTACTTC. Translating it yields CSAPRAGVKTQYF.